The 4 T cell receptor beta chains given below trace back to one sample, sequenced in a study of Graves' ophthalmopathy and Graves' hyperthyroidism. The TCR beta CDR3 regions underwent amplification from RNA transcripts. Investigators did first-round RT-PCR with HTBI primers, then second-round multiplex PCR. TCRdb passed the multiplex PCR reads through MiXCR, listing each CDR3 protein once. The repertoire holds over a million distinct CDR3 sequences, with approximately 35% as singletons. Sequencing input: peripheral blood or thyroid tissue (not recorded which). These receptors all come from an adult man with Graves' hyperthyroidism.

The CDR3 loop reads CASMDITRGEQYF. CDR3 bases: TGTGCCAGCATGGACATCACAAGAGGGGAGCAGTACTTC. The chain has TRBV10-3 and TRBJ2-7, with D perhaps given as TRBD1 or TRBD2 (5 bases each). Trimming stripped 10 bases from V and 7 bases from J, with 20 bases between. This CDR3 has 13 residues. Per germline, CDR1 ENHRY and CDR2 SYGVKD.

The genes are TRBV15 and TRBJ2-1; 7 nucleotides agree with TRBD2. CDR3 size: 16 residues. Germline V gives CDR1 LNHNV, CDR2 YYDKDF (reference sequence). After removal of 3 bases from V and 2 bases from J, the junction contained 7 bases not matched to a gene. CDR3 sequence (DNA): TGTGCCACCAGCAGTAGCGGGCAGTACCCCTACAATGAGCAGTTCTTC. Protein sequence: CATSSSGQYPYNEQFF.

This clonotype showed up many times. V is TRBV15 and J is TRBJ2-2; TRBD1 matches 8 bases. The germline gives CDR1 LNHNV, CDR2 YYDKDF (reference sequence). The CDR3 is 16 amino acids. Unmatched junction bases numbered 3, after V lost 1 base and J lost 2 bases. The CDR3 spells CATSRGTGSNTGELFF. The CDR3 coding sequence is TGTGCCACCAGCAGAGGGACAGGGTCCAACACCGGGGAGCTGTTTTTT. The full variable domain, its missing parts supplied by reference TRBV15 and TRBJ2-2, is DAMVIQNPRYQVTQFGKPVTLSCSQTLNHNVMYWYQQKSSQAPKLLFHYYDKDFNNEADTPDNFQSRRPNTSFCFLDIRSPGLGDTAMYLCATSRGTGSNTGELFFGEGSRLTVL.

CDR3 sequence reads: CASSLGRDVANTGELFF. CDR3 coding DNA: TGTGCCAGCAGCTTAGGTCGAGATGTCGCGAACACCGGGGAGCTGTTTTTT. The chain joins TRBV7-3 to TRBJ2-2; D unclear. The CDR3 totals 17 residues. Trimming removed 2 bases from V and 0 bases from J, with 13 bases in between. CDR1 is SGHTA, CDR2 FQGTGA, per germline.